This T cell receptor beta chain was captured in a study of T cell changes during pregnancy in multiple sclerosis (dated 2019 in TCRdb). Regarding the research as a whole: The study examined how the T cell repertoire changed over the course of pregnancy in women with multiple sclerosis.

Looking up the germline V gene (reference sequence) yields CDR1 MNHEY and CDR2 SMNVEV. The CDR3 measures 16 amino acids from cysteine to phenylalanine. Only the CDR3 portion is preserved as DNA: 48 bases, with reading frame beginning at the first base. V has 0 bases trimmed and J has 2 bases trimmed; junction bases matching no gene number 5. Library method: the immunoSEQ multiplex PCR assay. In its TCRdb copy, this immuneACCESS table keeps in-frame sequences only and misses some clones. Where compared with another copy, unresolved V genes explain less than half of these, and the others have no known cause. The sample yields 50,000 to 65,000 clones; approximately 93% were counted once. 2.5% to 4% of the sample comes from the top ten. Remarks on this clone: The target of this receptor is not known. There are no base qualities to consult, and no much larger clone falls within one base.

Recombination connected TRBV27 to TRBJ2-3; TRBD2 matches 7 bases in the middle. The source is a female donor with multiple sclerosis, enrolled in a pregnancy study. The specimen was CD8+ T cells from peripheral blood mononuclear cells, collected in the second trimester of pregnancy. The DNA is TGTGCCAGCAGTTTATCCCTCGGGGGGTCCACAGATACGCAGTATTTT. It encodes CASSLSLGGSTDTQYF.